This TCR beta chain was found in a study of T cell repertoires and HLA-DP antigens. A note on this clone: Its specificity is not known.

After removal of 5 bases from V and 10 bases from J, the junction contained 5 bases not matched to a gene. CDR1 is SGHTA, CDR2 FQGNSA, per germline. This CDR3 contains 12 residues. Study observations and caveats: The CD4+ repertoire was not split into naive and memory.

Pre-culture CD4+ samples were sequenced deeply, targeting more than 150,000 T cell genomes. Repertoires were generated with immunoSEQ multiplex PCR, while TCRdb's copy carries only in-frame clones and drops some. The table has about 73,000 clones, 80% seen once. Specimen: CD4+ T cells from PBMCs. V gene TRBV7-2 combines with J gene TRBJ1-1, with 9 bases matching TRBD1. The receptor's source is a man aged 60 to 69 in good health and CMV-seronegative. CDR3 region: CASSADRGRAFF. CDR3 DNA sequence: TGTGCCAGCAGCGCGGACAGGGGCAGAGCTTTCTTT.